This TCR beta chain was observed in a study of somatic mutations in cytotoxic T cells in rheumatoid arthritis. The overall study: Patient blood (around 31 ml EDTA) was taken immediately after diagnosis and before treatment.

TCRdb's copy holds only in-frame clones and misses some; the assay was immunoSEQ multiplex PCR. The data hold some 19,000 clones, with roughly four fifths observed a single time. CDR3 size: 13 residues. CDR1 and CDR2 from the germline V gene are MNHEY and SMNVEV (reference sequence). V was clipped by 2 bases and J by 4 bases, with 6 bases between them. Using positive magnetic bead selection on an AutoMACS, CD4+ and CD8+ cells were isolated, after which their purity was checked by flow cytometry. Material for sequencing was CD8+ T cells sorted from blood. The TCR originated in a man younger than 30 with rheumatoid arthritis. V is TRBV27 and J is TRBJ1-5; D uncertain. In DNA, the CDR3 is TGTGCCAGCAGTTTAGAACAGAATCAGCCCCAGCATTTT. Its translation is CASSLEQNQPQHF.